This TCR beta chain appears in the sequencing data of a study of PD-1 blockade in classical Hodgkin lymphoma. V lost 0 bases and J lost 3; bases outside the gene matches: 2. From germline, CDR1 is KGHSH and CDR2 LQKENI. CDR3 size: 15 residues. Noted time point: cycle 4 day 1 (C4D1), after 6 weeks of nivolumab. Each and every patient relapsed after autologous stem cell transplantation, and patients got differing brentuximab vedotin exposure. Method: immunoSEQ multiplex PCR; TCRdb's copy keeps in-frame clones and lacks some. The profile shows around 35,000 clones, around 68% of them singletons. The V gene is TRBV18, the J gene TRBJ1-5; 7 nucleotides line up with TRBD1. The receptor's source is a human donor with classical Hodgkin lymphoma. Sequenced material: peripheral blood mononuclear cells (PBMCs), taken before the fourth cycle of nivolumab. CDR3 amino acids: CASSPPTGNNQPQHF. The CDR3 DNA follows: TGTGCCAGCTCACCACCGACAGGGAACAATCAGCCCCAGCATTTT. Together with reference TRBV18 and TRBJ1-5, the CDR3 gives the full variable domain: NAGVMQNPRHLVRRRGQEARLRCSPMKGHSHVYWYRQLPEEGLKFMVYLQKENIIDESGMPKERFSAEFPKEGPSILRIQQVVRGDSAAYFCASSPPTGNNQPQHFGDGTRLSIL.